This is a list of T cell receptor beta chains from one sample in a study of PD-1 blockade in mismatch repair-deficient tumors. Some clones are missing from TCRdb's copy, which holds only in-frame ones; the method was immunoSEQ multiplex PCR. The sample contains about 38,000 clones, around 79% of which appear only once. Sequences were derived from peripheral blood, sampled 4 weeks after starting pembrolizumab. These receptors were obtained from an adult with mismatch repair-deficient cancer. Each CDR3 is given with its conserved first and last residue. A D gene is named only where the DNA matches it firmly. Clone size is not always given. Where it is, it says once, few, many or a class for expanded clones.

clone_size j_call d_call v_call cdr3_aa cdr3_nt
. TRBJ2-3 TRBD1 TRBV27 CASSALRTGGVDTQYF TGTGCCAGCAGTGCCCTGAGGACAGGGGGGGTAGATACGCAGTATTTT
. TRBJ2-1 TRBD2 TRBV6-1 CASSDFSGIYNEQFF TGTGCCAGCAGTGATTTTAGCGGGATCTACAATGAGCAGTTCTTC
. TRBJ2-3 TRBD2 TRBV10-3 CAISDRGTSGRAKGTDTQYF TGTGCCATCAGTGATAGGGGGACTAGCGGGAGGGCCAAGGGCACAGATACGCAGTATTTT
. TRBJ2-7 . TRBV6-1 CASSDGNSYEQYF TGTGCCAGCAGTGATGGCAATTCCTACGAGCAGTACTTC
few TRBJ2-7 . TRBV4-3 CASSQTLREGAYEQYF TGCGCCAGCAGCCAAACCCTGCGGGAAGGGGCCTACGAGCAGTACTTC
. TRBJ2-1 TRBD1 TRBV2 CASTLEGQGKFF TGTGCCAGCACTTTGGAGGGACAGGGGAAGTTCTTC
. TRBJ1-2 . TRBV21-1 CASSKDPGAYGYTF TGTGCCAGCAGCAAAGACCCAGGGGCCTATGGCTACACCTTC
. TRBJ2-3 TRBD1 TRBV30 CAWGRPQQGARGTQYF TGTGCCTGGGGGAGGCCCCAACAGGGGGCGAGGGGTACGCAGTATTTT
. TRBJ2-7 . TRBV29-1 CSVARDLWGEQYF TGCAGCGTTGCCCGGGACCTGTGGGGCGAGCAGTACTTC
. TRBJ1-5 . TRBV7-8 CASSIIPRSSNQPQHF TGTGCCAGCTCTATTATCCCTCGCAGCTCAAATCAGCCCCAGCATTTT
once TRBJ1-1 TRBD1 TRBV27 CASSPGQGAPVNTEAFF TGTGCCAGCAGTCCGGGACAGGGTGCCCCCGTGAACACTGAAGCTTTCTTT
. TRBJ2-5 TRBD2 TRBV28 CASSLLAGAGGETQYF TGTGCCAGCAGTTTACTAGCGGGAGCGGGGGGGGAGACCCAGTACTTC
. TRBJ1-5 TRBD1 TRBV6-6 CASSYGQGSQPQHF TGTGCCAGCAGTTACGGACAGGGTAGCCAGCCCCAGCATTTT
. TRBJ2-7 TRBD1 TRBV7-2 CASSFQTGDYEQYF TGTGCCAGCAGCTTTCAGACAGGGGACTACGAGCAGTACTTC
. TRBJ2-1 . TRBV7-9 CASSLASRLYNEQFF TGTGCCAGCAGCTTAGCGTCTAGACTCTACAATGAGCAGTTCTTC
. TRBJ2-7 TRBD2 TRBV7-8 CASSLARREGWEQYF TGTGCCAGCAGCTTAGCGCGGCGGGAGGGGTGGGAGCAGTACTTC
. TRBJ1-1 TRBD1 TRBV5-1 CASSFRGMNTEAFF TGCGCCAGCAGCTTCAGGGGGATGAACACTGAAGCTTTCTTT
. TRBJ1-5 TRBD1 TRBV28 CASNEPGQAGQPQHF TGTGCCAGCAATGAACCGGGACAGGCGGGTCAGCCCCAGCATTTT
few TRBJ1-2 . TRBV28 CASSPESLYGYTF TGTGCCAGCAGCCCCGAATCTCTCTATGGCTACACCTTC